This T cell receptor beta chain stems from a study of human T cells and chemical hapten exposure. Study-level points and caveats: Relative to controls, expanded TCRs formed significantly more large CDR3 similarity clusters.

Indicated time point: patch test 1, 2 weeks after DPC sensitization. Regarding treatment: therapeutic diphenylcyclopropenone sensitization with weekly scalp DPC. The donor pool consisted of alopecia patients aged 18 to 70 years, considered suitable for DPC. One entry per CDR3 protein, called by TCRdb with MiXCR from the RACE reads. The sample consists of fewer than 500,000 distinct CDR3 sequences, 4.8% of them appearing once. V was clipped by 3 bases and J by 1 base; unmatched bases: 11. There are 18 residues in the CDR3. This clonotype was detected many times. Antigen unknown. The sequence was collected from a woman aged 45-59 years with alopecia areata. Some clones in this sample may be carry-over from other donors' samples. This specimen was whole blood, taken in connection with sensitization to the hapten diphenylcyclopropenone (DPC). J is TRBJ2-1 and V is TRBV12-3 or TRBV12-4; 8 bases map to TRBD2. The CDR3 is CASSFPPLAGPSYNEQFF. CDR3 nucleotide sequence: TGTGCCAGCAGTTTCCCTCCGTTAGCGGGGCCATCCTACAATGAGCAGTTCTTC.